This T cell receptor (beta chain) derives from a study of shared clonotypes between healthy human individuals. As concerns this clone: The antigen remains unidentified.

The CDR3 totals 17 residues. With 3 bases clipped from V and 4 bases from J, the junction kept 10 bases outside the gene matches. Germline lookup yields CDR1 SGHRS and CDR2 YFSETQ. Clones were read by immunoSEQ multiplex PCR, and TCRdb kept only the in-frame ones, dropping some. The table lists over 1.4 million clones, about 96% of them singletons. Study results and caveats: Generation probability values for non-shared clonotypes were lower than those for clonotypes shared by all four donors.

The TCR sequence derives from a man younger than 40 in good health. The sequenced sample consisted of naive CD4+ T cells sorted from blood. Subset denoted: CD45RA+ positively selected. This chain joins TRBV5-1 and TRBJ2-1; 10 bases match TRBD1. CDR3 DNA: TGCGCCAGCAGCTACCAGGGACAGGGGCTTTTTTACAATGAGCAGTTCTTC. Protein: CASSYQGQGLFYNEQFF.